These 30 T cell receptor beta chains were all obtained from the same sample, sequenced in a study of blood T cells in healthy people across ages. With a J-beta primer mix and a sample-barcoded 5' primer, a second PCR ran about 7 to 11 cycles. Each CDR3 protein is one row after TCRdb ran MiXCR on the 5' RACE reads. The sample consists of some 1.5 million distinct CDR3 sequences, roughly 28% of them appearing once. Sequencing used blood. The receptor set was obtained from a young woman in good health.

This clonotype was observed at least ten times. The V and J genes are TRBV5-6 and TRBJ2-5; maybe TRBD2 (6 bases). Between the trimmed V and J ends, which lost 1 base and 2 bases, there was a span of 18 bases. CDR1 is SGHDT, CDR2 YYEEEE, per germline. This CDR3 region has 17 residues. The CDR3 DNA sequence: TGTGCCAGCAGCTTGCGCGGAGGGGTACGAGGGCAAGAGACCCAGTACTTC. Translated: CASSLRGGVRGQETQYF.

This clonotype was observed a handful of times. This sequence joins TRBV24-1 and TRBJ2-3, with no clear D. Germline V gene lookup returns CDR1 KGHDR and CDR2 SFDVKD. The CDR3 length is 10 residues. V gave up 8 bases and J gave up 14 bases, with 13 bases separating them. The CDR3 reads CATNQDRPYF. CDR3 bases: TGTGCCACCAACCAAGACCGACCGTATTTT.

This clonotype was seen many times. This rearrangement joins TRBV27 to TRBJ1-2; perhaps TRBD1 as D (6 bases). CDR1 and CDR2 (germline): MNHEY, SMNVEV (reference sequence). Trimming left V 5 bases short and J 5 bases short, with 18 bases between. There are 15 residues in the CDR3. In DNA form, the CDR3 reads TGTGCCAGCAGTCAAGGTCTCAGGGGCAGATATGGCTACACCTTC. Its translation: CASSQGLRGRYGYTF.

The chain uses TRBV5-5 and TRBJ1-2, with a tentative D call TRBD1 (6 bases). Germline CDR1 is SGHKS and CDR2 is YYEKEE (reference sequence). This CDR3 has 12 residues. V lost 5 bases to trimming and J lost 3 bases, with 8 bases between them. Here the CDR3 reads CASSTGYYGYTF. The CDR3 coding sequence is TGTGCCAGCAGTACAGGGTACTATGGCTACACCTTC.

The rearrangement links TRBV7-2 to TRBJ2-4; 8 nucleotides align to TRBD2. The assigned J gene may be wrong: the sequence end matches TRBJ2-5 better. The CDR3 totals 16 residues. Germline assignment: CDR1 SGHTA and CDR2 FQGNSA. The CDR3 DNA reads TGTGCCAGCAGCCCGACGACGGGAGGGCCGAAAGAGACCCAGTACTTC. Its protein product is CASSPTTGGPKETQYF.

With respect to this clonotype: A single base separates this from a much larger clone, so it may be a read error. The chain has TRBV20-1 and TRBJ2-7; 9 bases map to TRBD2. CDR1 DFQATT and CDR2 SNEGSKA come from the germline V gene (reference sequence). After removal of 3 bases from V and 4 bases from J, the junction contained 10 bases not matched to a gene. CDR3 length equals 15 residues. The CDR3 protein is CSARPGLAMRYEQYF. The CDR3 nucleotides are TGCAGTGCTAGGCCCGGACTAGCGATGAGGTACGAGCAGTACTTC.

As concerns this clonotype: One end of the junction varies from germline; a read error may be responsible. The chain is built from TRBV14 and TRBJ2-1; TRBD2 is a possible D gene (7 bases). The CDR3 length is 16 residues. The germline gives CDR1 SGHDN, CDR2 FVKESK. CDR3: CASSQVGGPGGNEEFF. The CDR3 DNA reads TGTGCCAGCAGTCAAGTCGGGGGCCCGGGGGGCAATGAGGAGTTCTTC.

This clonotype was seen only a few times. The genes are TRBV20-1 and TRBJ1-2; possible D gene TRBD1, 5 bases. Germline V CDR1 and CDR2: DFQATT, SNEGSKA (reference sequence). This CDR3 is built from 15 residues. The V end was cut by 5 bases, the J end by 2 bases, with 18 bases between. CDR3 residues: CSARRQGPRNYGYTF. CDR3 sequence (DNA): TGCAGTGCTCGCCGGCAGGGCCCCCGAAACTATGGCTACACCTTC.

The chain has TRBV28 and TRBJ2-1, with D unclear. Looked up from germline, CDR1 is MDHEN and CDR2 is SYDVKM. Trimming stripped 6 bases from V and 1 base from J, with 22 bases between. The CDR3 covers 18 residues. The CDR3 region is CASSSGSSSWVSYNEQFF. The CDR3 bases are TGTGCCAGCAGCTCTGGGTCATCCTCCTGGGTGTCCTACAATGAGCAGTTCTTC.

This clonotype came up a few times. The chain combines TRBV7-9 with TRBJ1-1; tentatively, D is TRBD1 (5 bases). The CDR3 is 14 residues long. The V gene lost 3 bases and the J gene lost 4 bases, with 12 bases spanning the gap. The V gene's germline CDR1 is SEHNR and CDR2 FQNEAQ (reference sequence). The CDR3 region is CASSFTGGITEAFF. CDR3 bases: TGTGCCAGCAGCTTCACAGGAGGGATCACTGAAGCTTTCTTT.

DNA for the CDR3: TGTGCCAGCAGTTTAGCGGGTCAGTACGAGCAGTACTTC. It specifies CASSLAGQYEQYF. V and J are TRBV27 and TRBJ2-7, with D tentatively TRBD2 (5 bases). V was pared by 2 bases and J by 4 bases, with 9 bases between. The CDR3 runs to 13 residues. Germline CDR1 MNHEY, CDR2 SMNVEV (reference sequence).

The V call is TRBV7-2, the J call TRBJ2-3; D uncertain. Trimming removed 5 bases from V and 4 bases from J, with 10 bases in between. CDR3 length equals 13 residues. Germline CDR1 and CDR2: SGHTA and FQGNSA. CDR3 sequence: CASSPESADTQYF. DNA of the CDR3: TGTGCCAGCAGCCCCGAGTCGGCAGATACGCAGTATTTT.

Comments on this clonotype: A much bigger clone sits one base away, suggesting this may be a read error. The chain has TRBV20-1 and TRBJ2-1; 7 bases align to TRBD2. This CDR3 has 14 amino acids. The germline CDR1 and CDR2 sequences are DFQATT and SNEGSKA (reference sequence). Here the CDR3 DNA reads TGCAGTGCTCCCAGCGGGAACTCCTACAGTGAGCAGTTCTTC. It translates to CSAPSGNSYSEQFF.

This clonotype occurred many times. CDR3: CSVVSGDGAQYF. The CDR3 coding sequence is TGCAGCGTTGTGTCCGGGGACGGGGCCCAGTACTTC. The rearrangement joins TRBV29-1 to TRBJ2-5, with D perhaps matching TRBD1 or TRBD2 (5 bases each). This CDR3 spans 12 amino acids. V was trimmed by 4 bases and J by 9 bases, leaving 15 bases between them. Per the germline V gene, CDR1 is SQVTM and CDR2 is ANQGSEA.

In regard to this clonotype: The conserved closing phenylalanine or tryptophan is absent in this CDR3, likely reflecting a read error. The chain combines TRBV3-1 with TRBJ2-3, with 7 bases aligning to TRBD2. CDR1 and CDR2 (germline): LGHDT, YNNKEL (reference sequence). V was pared by 2 bases and J by 4 bases, with 12 bases of the junction left unmatched. CDR3 length: 17 residues. The DNA of the CDR3 is TGTGCCAGCAGCCAATTACCAGCGGGGTTTAGCGCAGATACGCAGTATTTG. It specifies CASSQLPAGFSADTQYL.

This clonotype was detected only a few times. CDR3 bases: TGCGCCAGCAGCCAAGATCGGGTGGGAGCAGGGGGCAATGAGCAGTTCTTC. Protein: CASSQDRVGAGGNEQFF. The chain couples TRBV4-1 to TRBJ2-1, with 7 nucleotides matching TRBD1. V shed 0 bases and J 6 bases; nucleotides not matched to a gene: 11. The CDR3 totals 17 residues. Germline V CDR1 and CDR2: MGHRA, YSYEKL.

The gene calls are TRBV12-3 or TRBV12-4 and TRBJ1-4; no clear D gene. V was shortened by 3 bases and J by 0 bases, with 8 bases between the two germline ends. This CDR3 has 15 residues. CDR3 bases: TGTGCCAGCAGTTTGGACCTTCCAACTAATGAAAAACTGTTTTTT. Translated, it gives CASSLDLPTNEKLFF.

Comments on this clonotype: An end of the junction does not agree with germline; a read error may underlie this. V usage is TRBV28 and J usage is TRBJ2-5, with D perhaps assigned TRBD1 or TRBD2 (5 bases each). The CDR3 runs to 15 residues. Germline lookup yields CDR1 MDHEN and CDR2 SYDVKM. The CDR3 region is CASSFISRDQEAQYF. The CDR3 DNA follows: TGTGCCAGCAGTTTTATTTCCAGGGACCAAGAGGCCCAGTACTTC. The whole variable domain, remainder taken from reference TRBV28 and TRBJ2-5, is DVKVTQSSRYLVKRTGEKVFLECVQDMDHENMFWYRQDPGLGLRLIYFSYDVKMKEKGDIPEGYSVSREKKERFSLILESASTNQTSMYLCASSFISRDQEAQYFGPGTRLLVL.

This clonotype has just a few counts. This rearrangement joins TRBV10-3 to TRBJ2-1; tentatively, D is TRBD2 (5 bases). The CDR3 is made up of 17 amino acids. Per the germline V gene, CDR1 is ENHRY and CDR2 is SYGVKD. The V gene lost 0 bases and the J gene lost 0 bases, with 12 bases spanning the gap. CDR3 amino acids: CAISESLTTSSYNEQFF. Here the CDR3 DNA reads TGTGCCATCAGTGAGTCTCTGACTACTAGCTCCTACAATGAGCAGTTCTTC.

Regarding this clonotype: One end of the junction fails to match germline, which may point to a read error. The J gene is TRBJ2-2, the V gene TRBV6-5, with 7 bases aligning to TRBD2. There are 16 residues in the CDR3. The germline V gene has CDR1 MNHEY and CDR2 SVGAGI. The CDR3 bases are TGTGCCAGCAGTTCATCCAGAAGCGGGACGGCCGGGGAGCGGTTTTTT. This codes for CASSSSRSGTAGERFF.

The chain links TRBV4-2 to TRBJ2-3; TRBD1 is a possible D gene (5 bases). With 0 bases removed from V and 6 bases from J, the gap between germline ends came to 10 bases. CDR3 length: 14 amino acids. Germline values: CDR1 LGHNA, CDR2 YNFKEQ. The CDR3 reads CASSQEKGLDTQYF. The CDR3 nucleotides read TGTGCCAGCAGCCAAGAAAAGGGGCTTGATACGCAGTATTTT.

This clonotype was counted many times. The rearrangement links TRBV6-2 or TRBV6-3 to TRBJ2-4, with 12 bases matching TRBD1. Germline loops: CDR1 MNHEY, CDR2 SVGEGT. CDR3 length: 16 amino acids. V lost 2 bases and J lost 8; bases outside the gene matches: 7. CDR3 nucleotide sequence: TGTGCCAGCAGTTACGGGACAGGGGGCCTACCCTACATTCAGTACTTC. Its protein is CASSYGTGGLPYIQYF.

This clonotype turned up a few times. The chain recombines TRBV15 with TRBJ2-7; 9 bases map to TRBD1. CDR3 length: 15 amino acids. Germline V gene sequence: CDR1 LNHNV, CDR2 YYDKDF (reference sequence). V shed 4 bases, J shed 4 bases, and the junction held 8 bases outside the gene matches. CDR3 nucleotide sequence: TGTGCCACCAGCAAAACCCGGGACAGGGTTTACGAGCAGTACTTC. Its translation: CATSKTRDRVYEQYF.

The rearrangement uses TRBV20-1 and TRBJ1-1; 8 positions agree with TRBD1. The CDR3 totals 14 residues. Germline CDR1 and CDR2: DFQATT and SNEGSKA (reference sequence). The V segment lost 4 bases and the J segment 3 bases; nucleotides outside the gene matches: 7. The CDR3 protein is CSATMDRDYTEAFF. As DNA, the CDR3 is TGCAGTGCTACCATGGACAGGGACTACACTGAAGCTTTCTTT.

On this clonotype itself: A much larger clone differs by one base, so this may be a read error. CDR3 in amino acids: CASSEGGTASYEQFF. In nucleotides, the CDR3 is TGTGCCAGCAGTGAGGGGGGGACGGCATCCTACGAGCAGTTCTTC. The V call is TRBV2, the J call TRBJ2-1; 7 nucleotides align to TRBD2. From germline, CDR1 is SNHLY and CDR2 FYNNEI. The J segment lost 10 bases and the V segment lost 3 bases, leaving 12 bases of the junction unmatched. CDR3 length equals 15 residues.

This clonotype has more than one count but fewer than ten. The chain combines TRBV3-1 with TRBJ2-7; TRBD2 aligns across 9 bases. There are 17 residues in the CDR3. J lost 3 bases, V lost 1 base, and 10 bases had no gene match. From germline, CDR1 is LGHDT and CDR2 YNNKEL (reference sequence). This chain's CDR3 is CASSQGRGGASGYEQYF. The CDR3 bases are TGTGCCAGCAGCCAAGGACGCGGGGGGGCCTCCGGCTACGAGCAGTACTTC.

This chain joins TRBV20-1 and TRBJ2-3; D is undetermined. V dropped 5 bases and J dropped 6 bases, with 12 bases sitting between them. The CDR3 length is 12 residues. Germline V CDR1 and CDR2: DFQATT, SNEGSKA (reference sequence). The CDR3 is CSALGDGDTQYF. CDR3 DNA sequence: TGCAGTGCTCTCGGCGACGGGGATACGCAGTATTTT.

This clonotype was detected a few times. This chain joins TRBV7-9 and TRBJ1-2; D is ambiguous. CDR3 size: 15 residues. Trimming left V 2 bases short and J 4 bases short, with 14 bases between. Germline CDR1 is SEHNR and CDR2 is FQNEAQ (reference sequence). The CDR3 DNA is TGTGCCAGCAGCTTATCGCAGAGAGTGGCCTATGGCTACACCTTC. Protein: CASSLSQRVAYGYTF.

A few counts support this clonotype. Possible read error: a much larger clone is one base away. The V and J genes are TRBV5-6 and TRBJ1-2; TRBD1 aligns across 9 bases. The germline V gene encodes CDR1 SGHDT and CDR2 YYEEEE. This CDR3 comprises 15 residues. For the CDR3, the DNA is TGTGCCAGCAGCTTGGACAGGGGGCATGGGTATGGCCACACCTTC. Its protein is CASSLDRGHGYGHTF.

This sequence joins TRBV2 and TRBJ2-1; D possibly corresponds to TRBD2 (6 bases). Trimming shortened V by 6 bases and J by 5 bases, and 14 bases separated the two germline ends. The CDR3 extends over 14 amino acids. CDR1 is SNHLY, CDR2 FYNNEI, per germline. The DNA of the CDR3 is TGTGCCAGCAGCGCTAGCGTAAGAGACAATGAGCAGTTCTTC. It encodes CASSASVRDNEQFF.